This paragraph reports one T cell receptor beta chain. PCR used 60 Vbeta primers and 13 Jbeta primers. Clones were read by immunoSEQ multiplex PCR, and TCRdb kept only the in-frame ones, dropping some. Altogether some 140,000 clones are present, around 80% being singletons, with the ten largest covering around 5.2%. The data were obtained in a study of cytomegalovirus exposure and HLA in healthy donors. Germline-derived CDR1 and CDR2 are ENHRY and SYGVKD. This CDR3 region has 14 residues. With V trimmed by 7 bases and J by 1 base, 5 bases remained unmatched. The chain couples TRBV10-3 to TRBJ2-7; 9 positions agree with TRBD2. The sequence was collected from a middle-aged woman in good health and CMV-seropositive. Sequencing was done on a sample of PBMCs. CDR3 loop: CAIKLTSGSYEQYF. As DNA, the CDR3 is TGTGCCATCAAGTTAACTAGCGGGTCCTACGAGCAGTACTTC.